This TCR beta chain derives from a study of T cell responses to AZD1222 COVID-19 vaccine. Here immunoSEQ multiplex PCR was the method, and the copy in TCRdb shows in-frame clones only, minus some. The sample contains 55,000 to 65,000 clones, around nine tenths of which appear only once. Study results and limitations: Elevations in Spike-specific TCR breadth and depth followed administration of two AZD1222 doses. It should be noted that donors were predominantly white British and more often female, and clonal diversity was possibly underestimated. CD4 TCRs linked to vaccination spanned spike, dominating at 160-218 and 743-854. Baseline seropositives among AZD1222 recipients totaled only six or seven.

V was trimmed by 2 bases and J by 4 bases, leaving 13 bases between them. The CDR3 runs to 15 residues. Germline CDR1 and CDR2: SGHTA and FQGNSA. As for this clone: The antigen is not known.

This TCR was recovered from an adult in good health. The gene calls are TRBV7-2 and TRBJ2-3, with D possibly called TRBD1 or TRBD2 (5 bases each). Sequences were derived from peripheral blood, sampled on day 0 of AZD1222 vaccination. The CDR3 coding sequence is TGTGCCAGCAGCTTATGGGGGAAGGAGGCAGATACGCAGTATTTT. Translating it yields CASSLWGKEADTQYF.